This is a list of T cell receptor beta chains from one sample in a study of blood T cells in healthy people across ages. Each CDR3 protein is one row after TCRdb ran MiXCR on the 5' RACE reads. The table has about a million distinct CDR3 sequences, roughly half seen once; the top ten hold around 21%. The specimen was blood. These receptors all come from a woman between 55 and 75 years old in good health. The CDR3 runs from the conserved cysteine through the conserved F or W. A D gene is named only where the DNA matches it firmly. Clone size is not always given. Where it is, it says once, few, many or a class for expanded clones.

j_gene | d_gene | abundance | len | v_gene | CDR3aa | CDR3nt
TRBJ1-2 | TRBD1 | few | 13 | TRBV29-1 | CSTDRGYDYGYTF | TGCAGCACAGACAGGGGGTACGACTATGGCTACACCTTC
TRBJ2-1 | . | . | 16 | TRBV6-5 | CASSYSIGEFNNEQFF | TGTGCCAGCAGTTACTCGATAGGGGAGTTTAACAATGAGCAGTTCTTC
TRBJ2-7 | . | . | 14 | TRBV5-1 | CATPRGGLTYEQYF | TGCGCCACCCCAAGGGGGGGTCTGACCTACGAGCAGTACTTC
TRBJ2-7 | . | . | 13 | TRBV5-5 | CASSWGEAYEQYF | TGTGCCAGCAGCTGGGGGGAAGCCTACGAGCAGTACTTC
TRBJ2-3 | . | . | 14 | TRBV7-8 | CASSFGGNKDTQYF | TGTGCCAGCAGCTTTGGCGGGAATAAAGATACGCAGTATTTT
TRBJ1-5 | . | . | 14 | TRBV27 | CASSLISGNQPQHF | TGTGCCAGCAGTTTAATATCGGGAAATCAGCCCCAGCATTTT
TRBJ2-7 | TRBD2 | . | 15 | TRBV20-1 | CSATFSLAGPYEQYF | TGCAGTGCTACTTTTTCCCTAGCGGGACCCTACGAGCAGTACTTC
TRBJ1-2 | TRBD1 | few | 18 | TRBV7-7 | CASSPRRDRERGNRGYTF | TGTGCCAGCAGCCCCCGGCGGGACAGGGAAAGAGGGAACCGTGGCTACACCTTC
TRBJ2-7 | . | . | 12 | TRBV29-1 | CSVEDLGGEQYF | TGCAGCGTTGAAGATCTTGGGGGTGAGCAGTACTTC
TRBJ2-4 | . | . | 17 | TRBV19 | CASSDAMGRGPKNIQYF | TGTGCCAGTAGTGACGCCATGGGGCGGGGGCCCAAAAACATTCAGTACTTC
TRBJ2-3 | TRBD2 | . | 14 | TRBV7-3 | CASSGGESTDTQYF | TGTGCCAGCAGCGGGGGGGAGAGCACAGATACGCAGTATTTT
TRBJ2-5 | . | . | 14 | TRBV20-1 | CSVAGPSPQETQYF | TGCAGTGTGGCGGGGCCATCACCCCAAGAGACCCAGTACTTC
TRBJ2-1 | TRBD2 | few | 17 | TRBV5-6 | CASSLDLAGSSYNEQFF | TGTGCCAGCAGCTTGGATCTAGCGGGGAGCTCCTACAATGAGCAGTTCTTC
TRBJ2-5 | TRBD2 | . | 13 | TRBV20-1 | CSAALAGRETQYF | TGCAGTGCTGCGCTAGCGGGACGGGAGACCCAGTACTTC
TRBJ1-6 | . | . | 15 | TRBV6-5 | CASAGGAIFGSPLHF | TGTGCCAGCGCGGGGGGCGCAATCTTCGGTTCACCCCTCCACTTT
TRBJ2-7 | TRBD1 | . | 17 | TRBV7-2 | CASSPGGLLRYPYEQYF | TGTGCCAGCAGCCCAGGGGGTCTACTCCGCTACCCCTACGAGCAGTACTTC
TRBJ1-1 | . | . | 14 | TRBV15 | CATSRDPTPSEAFF | TGTGCCACCAGCAGAGACCCTACTCCGTCTGAAGCTTTCTTT
TRBJ2-5 | . | . | 15 | TRBV9 | CASSSRWDIQETQYF | TGTGCCAGCAGCTCCAGGTGGGACATCCAAGAGACCCAGTACTTC
TRBJ2-7 | TRBD2 | few | 15 | TRBV10-3 | CAIRSSGTFTYEQYF | TGTGCCATCAGATCTAGCGGGACATTTACCTACGAGCAGTACTTC
TRBJ2-7 | . | . | 14 | TRBV18 | CASSRGFYSYEQYF | TGTGCCAGCTCACGAGGTTTCTATTCCTACGAGCAGTACTTC
TRBJ2-7 | TRBD1 | few | 16 | TRBV5-1 | CASSFYLGQGNYEQYF | TGCGCCAGCAGCTTTTACCTTGGACAGGGGAACTACGAGCAGTACTTC
TRBJ2-7 | . | . | 13 | TRBV5-1 | CASSIGWPGEQYF | TGCGCCAGCAGCATCGGTTGGCCGGGGGAGCAGTACTTC
TRBJ2-5 | . | few | 14 | TRBV7-2 | CASSPVTPQETQYF | TGTGCCAGCAGCCCCGTAACACCTCAAGAGACCCAGTACTTC
TRBJ2-7 | TRBD1 | . | 14 | TRBV5-1 | CASSRDRTPYEQYF | TGCGCCAGCTCCCGGGACAGGACACCCTACGAGCAGTACTTC
TRBJ1-4 | . | . | 14 | TRBV13 | CASSLAGDNEKLFF | TGTGCCAGCAGCTTGGCAGGAGATAATGAAAAACTGTTTTTT
TRBJ2-7 | . | . | 13 | TRBV5-1 | CASRVETEYEQYF | TGCGCCAGCAGGGTAGAAACGGAATACGAGCAGTACTTC
TRBJ2-7 | TRBD1 | . | 15 | TRBV6-2/TRBV6-3 | CASTTAGTGRETQYF | TGTGCCAGCACAACGGCAGGGACAGGTCGGGAGACTCAGTACTTC
TRBJ2-1 | . | . | 14 | TRBV12-3/TRBV12-4 | CASSLESARNEQFF | TGTGCCAGCAGTTTAGAATCTGCGCGGAATGAGCAGTTCTTC
TRBJ2-3 | . | . | 16 | TRBV27 | CASSLGATKFTDTQYF | TGTGCCAGCAGTTTGGGGGCGACTAAGTTCACAGATACGCAGTATTTT
TRBJ1-2 | TRBD1 | . | 13 | TRBV5-6 | CASRRFRTGHSTF | TGTGCCAGCAGGAGATTCCGGACAGGGCACTCCACCTTC
TRBJ2-7 | TRBD2 | . | 15 | TRBV7-2 | CASSFVASGTYEQYF | TGTGCCAGCAGCTTCGTTGCTAGCGGGACCTACGAGCAGTACTTC
TRBJ1-1 | . | once | 15 | TRBV20-1 | CSVLNTGNLNTEAFF | TGCAGTGTATTAAATACAGGAAACTTGAACACTGAAGCTTTCTTT
TRBJ2-7 | . | . | 17 | TRBV12-1 | CASSLSRGASGNNEQYF | TGTGCCAGCAGCCTGAGCCGCGGAGCTTCAGGGAACAATGAGCAGTACTTC
TRBJ2-5 | . | . | 13 | TRBV10-3 | CAISLQGGETQYF | TGTGCCATCAGCCTACAGGGGGGGGAGACCCAGTACTTC
TRBJ1-2 | . | once | 13 | TRBV6-6 | CASSSSGAYGYTF | TGTGCCAGCAGTTCCTCGGGGGCCTATGGCTACACCTTC
TRBJ1-2 | . | few | 12 | TRBV7-8 | CASTPGRYGYTF | TGTGCCAGCACCCCGGGACGCTATGGCTACACCTTC
TRBJ2-1 | TRBD2 | . | 16 | TRBV4-1 | CASSLTSGISYNEQFF | TGCGCCAGCAGCCTTACTAGCGGTATCTCCTACAATGAGCAGTTCTTC
TRBJ2-5 | . | . | 11 | TRBV5-8 | CAGSRRETQYF | TGTGCCGGCAGCCGGCGAGAGACCCAGTACTTC
TRBJ1-1 | . | . | 13 | TRBV6-5 | CASSPGPSSEAFF | TGTGCCAGCAGTCCAGGGCCCTCGAGTGAAGCTTTCTTT